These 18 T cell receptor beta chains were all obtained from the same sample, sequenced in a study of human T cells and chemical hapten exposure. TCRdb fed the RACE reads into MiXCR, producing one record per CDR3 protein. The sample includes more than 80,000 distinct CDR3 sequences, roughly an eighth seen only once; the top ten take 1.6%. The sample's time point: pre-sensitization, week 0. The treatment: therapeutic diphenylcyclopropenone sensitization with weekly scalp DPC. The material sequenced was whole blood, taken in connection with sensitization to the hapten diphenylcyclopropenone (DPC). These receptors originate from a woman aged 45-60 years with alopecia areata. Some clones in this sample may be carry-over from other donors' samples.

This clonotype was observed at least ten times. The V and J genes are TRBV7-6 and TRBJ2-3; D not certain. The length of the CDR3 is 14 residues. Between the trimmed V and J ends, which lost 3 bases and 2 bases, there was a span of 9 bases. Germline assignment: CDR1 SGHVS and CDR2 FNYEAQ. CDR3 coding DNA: TGTGCCAGCAGCTTGAGTGTTTCCACAGATACGCAGTATTTT. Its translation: CASSLSVSTDTQYF.

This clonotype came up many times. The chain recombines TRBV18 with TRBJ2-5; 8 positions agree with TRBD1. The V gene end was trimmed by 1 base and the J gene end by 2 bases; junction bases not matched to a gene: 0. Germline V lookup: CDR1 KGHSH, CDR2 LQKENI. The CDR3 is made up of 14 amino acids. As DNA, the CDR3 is TGTGCCAGCTCACCACGGACAGGGCAAGAGACCCAGTACTTC. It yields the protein CASSPRTGQETQYF. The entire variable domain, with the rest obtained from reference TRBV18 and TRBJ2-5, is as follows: NAGVMQNPRHLVRRRGQEARLRCSPMKGHSHVYWYRQLPEEGLKFMVYLQKENIIDESGMPKERFSAEFPKEGPSILRIQQVVRGDSAAYFCASSPRTGQETQYFGPGTRLLVL.

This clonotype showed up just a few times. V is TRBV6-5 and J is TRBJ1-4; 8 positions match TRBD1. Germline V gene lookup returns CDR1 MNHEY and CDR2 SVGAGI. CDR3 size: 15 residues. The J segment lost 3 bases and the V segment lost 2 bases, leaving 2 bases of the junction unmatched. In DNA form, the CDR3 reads TGTGCCAGCAGTTACCGGGACAGGCCTAATGAAAAACTGTTTTTT. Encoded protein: CASSYRDRPNEKLFF.

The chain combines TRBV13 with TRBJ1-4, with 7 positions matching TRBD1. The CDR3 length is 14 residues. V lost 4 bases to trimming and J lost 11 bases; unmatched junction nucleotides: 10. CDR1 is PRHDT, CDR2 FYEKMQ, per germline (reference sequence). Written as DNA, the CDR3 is TGTGCCAGCAGCTCGACAGGGAGGGGGGTGAAACTGTTTTTT. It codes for CASSSTGRGVKLFF.

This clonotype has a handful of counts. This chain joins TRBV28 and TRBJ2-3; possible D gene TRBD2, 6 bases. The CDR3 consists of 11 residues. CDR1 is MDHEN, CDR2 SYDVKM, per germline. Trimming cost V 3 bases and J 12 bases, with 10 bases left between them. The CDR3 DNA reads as TGTGCCAGCAGTTTGCGGGGCGAACAGTATTTT. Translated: CASSLRGEQYF.

The CDR3 loop reads CASSGPSGNTIYF. For the CDR3, the DNA is TGTGCCAGCAGTGGGCCCTCTGGAAACACCATATATTTT. The V gene is TRBV12-3 or TRBV12-4, the J gene TRBJ1-3; D ambiguous. Trimming cost V 5 bases and J 0 bases, with 5 bases left between them. This CDR3 contains 13 residues.

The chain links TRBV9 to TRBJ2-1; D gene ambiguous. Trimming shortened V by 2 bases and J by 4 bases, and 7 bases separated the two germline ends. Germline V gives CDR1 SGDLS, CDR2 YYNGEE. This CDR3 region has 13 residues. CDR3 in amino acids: CASSVTSYNEQFF. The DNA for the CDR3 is TGTGCCAGCAGCGTTACGAGTTACAATGAGCAGTTCTTC.

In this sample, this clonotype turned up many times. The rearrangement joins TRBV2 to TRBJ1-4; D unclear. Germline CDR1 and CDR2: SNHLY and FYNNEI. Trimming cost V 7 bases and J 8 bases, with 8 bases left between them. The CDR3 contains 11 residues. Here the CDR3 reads CASTLGEKLFF. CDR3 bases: TGTGCCAGCACTCTTGGGGAAAAACTGTTTTTT.

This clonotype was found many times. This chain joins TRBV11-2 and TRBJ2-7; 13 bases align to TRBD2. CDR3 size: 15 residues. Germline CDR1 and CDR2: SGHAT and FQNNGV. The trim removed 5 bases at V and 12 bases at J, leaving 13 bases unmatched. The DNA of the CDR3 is TGTGCCAGCAGCAACCACCGGACTAGCGGGAGTTACCCGTACTTC. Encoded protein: CASSNHRTSGSYPYF.

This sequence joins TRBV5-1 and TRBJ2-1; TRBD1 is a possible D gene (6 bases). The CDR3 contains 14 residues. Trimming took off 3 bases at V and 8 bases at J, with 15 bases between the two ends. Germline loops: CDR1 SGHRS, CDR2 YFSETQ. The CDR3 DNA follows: TGCGCCAGCAGCTACGACAGGCCCTCGGATGAGCAGTTCTTC. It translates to CASSYDRPSDEQFF.

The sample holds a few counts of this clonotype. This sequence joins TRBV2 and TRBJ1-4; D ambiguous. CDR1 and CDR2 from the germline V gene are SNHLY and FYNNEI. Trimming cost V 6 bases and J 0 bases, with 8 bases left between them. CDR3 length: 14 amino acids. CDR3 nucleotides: TGTGCCAGCAGGCCGGGGACAACTAATGAAAAACTGTTTTTT. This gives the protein CASRPGTTNEKLFF.

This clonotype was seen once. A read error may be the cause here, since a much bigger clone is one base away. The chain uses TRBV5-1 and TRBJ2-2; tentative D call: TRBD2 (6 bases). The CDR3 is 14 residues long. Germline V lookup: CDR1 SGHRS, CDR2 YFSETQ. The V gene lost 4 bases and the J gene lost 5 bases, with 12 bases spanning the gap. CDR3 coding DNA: TGCGCCAGCAGCGCCACCCGGGGGACCGGGGAGCTGTTTTTT. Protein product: CASSATRGTGELFF.

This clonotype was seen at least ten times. The DNA of the CDR3 is TGTGCCATCAGTCAGGGCCTTTACACTGAAGCTTTCTTT. Translated, it gives CAISQGLYTEAFF. J is TRBJ1-1 and V is TRBV10-3, with TRBD1 as a possible D gene (5 bases). Trimming pared 5 bases from V and 3 bases from J, leaving 10 bases between. Germline CDR1 and CDR2: ENHRY and SYGVKD. This CDR3 spans 13 amino acids.

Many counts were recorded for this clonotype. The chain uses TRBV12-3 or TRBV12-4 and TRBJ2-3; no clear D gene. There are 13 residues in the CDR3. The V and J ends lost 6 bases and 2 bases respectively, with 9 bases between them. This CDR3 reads CASSPEFTDTQYF. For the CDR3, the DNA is TGTGCCAGCAGCCCGGAGTTCACAGATACGCAGTATTTT.

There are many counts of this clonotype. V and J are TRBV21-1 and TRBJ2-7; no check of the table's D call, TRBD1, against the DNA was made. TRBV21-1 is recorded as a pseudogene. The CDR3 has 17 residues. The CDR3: CASSKKRDREPYYEQYF. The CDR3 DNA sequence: TGTGCCAGCAGCAAAAAGCGCGACAGGGAACCATACTACGAGCAGTACTTC.

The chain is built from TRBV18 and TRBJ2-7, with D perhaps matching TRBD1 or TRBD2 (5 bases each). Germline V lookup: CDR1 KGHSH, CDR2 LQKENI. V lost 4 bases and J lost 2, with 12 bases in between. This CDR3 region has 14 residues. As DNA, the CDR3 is TGTGCCAGCTCACTCGGGGCCCAGACCTACGAGCAGTACTTC. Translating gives CASSLGAQTYEQYF. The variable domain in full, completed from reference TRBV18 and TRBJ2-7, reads NAGVMQNPRHLVRRRGQEARLRCSPMKGHSHVYWYRQLPEEGLKFMVYLQKENIIDESGMPKERFSAEFPKEGPSILRIQQVVRGDSAAYFCASSLGAQTYEQYFGPGTRLTVT.

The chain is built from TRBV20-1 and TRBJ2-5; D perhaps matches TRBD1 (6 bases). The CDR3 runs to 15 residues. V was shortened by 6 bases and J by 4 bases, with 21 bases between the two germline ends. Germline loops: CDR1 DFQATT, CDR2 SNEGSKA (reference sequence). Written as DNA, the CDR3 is TGCAGTGCCGAGAGCTTTAAGGGGGAAGGAGAGACCCAGTACTTC. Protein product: CSAESFKGEGETQYF.

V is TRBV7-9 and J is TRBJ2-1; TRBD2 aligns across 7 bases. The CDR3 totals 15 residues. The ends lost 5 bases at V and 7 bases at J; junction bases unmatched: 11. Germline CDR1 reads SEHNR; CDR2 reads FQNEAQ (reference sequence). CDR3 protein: CASSPSGTGGNEQFF. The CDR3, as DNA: TGTGCCAGCAGCCCGTCAGGTACCGGGGGGAATGAGCAGTTCTTC.